The 16 T cell receptor beta chains below come from one sample, sequenced in a study of blood T cell repertoires in COVID-19. Generated by immunoSEQ multiplex PCR, the TCRdb table keeps only in-frame clones and is missing some. This sample has roughly 330,000 clones; 70% to 90% occur once, and the top ten carry approximately 4%. What was sequenced was peripheral blood. The receptors were sampled from a woman aged 50 to 60 with active or convalescent COVID-19.

This chain connects TRBV11-1 to TRBJ1-1; 8 nucleotides match TRBD1. CDR1 and CDR2 (germline): SGHAT, FQDESV (reference sequence). The V and J ends lost 1 base and 5 bases, in that order; junction bases with no gene match: 6. The CDR3 consists of 15 residues. In DNA, the CDR3 is TGTGCCAGCAGCTTAGGACAGGGGAGAAGGACTGAAGCTTTCTTT. Its protein is CASSLGQGRRTEAFF.

In regard to this clone: Distinct nucleotide sequences in the sample also encode this CDR3. The chain couples TRBV18 to TRBJ1-1, with 8 bases lining up with TRBD1. Germline trimming cut 3 bases from V and 1 base from J; bases unmatched to any gene: 1. Germline-derived CDR1 and CDR2 are KGHSH and LQKENI. This CDR3 comprises 14 residues. The CDR3 reads CASSPGQANTEAFF. The CDR3 bases are TGTGCCAGCTCACCGGGACAGGCGAACACTGAAGCTTTCTTT.

V and J are TRBV11-2 and TRBJ2-1, with 8 nucleotides matching TRBD1. The ends lost 5 bases at V and 8 bases at J; junction bases unmatched: 11. This CDR3 comprises 15 residues. Germline CDR1 SGHAT, CDR2 FQNNGV. This chain's CDR3 is CASSKGQAAMDEQFF. For the CDR3, the DNA is TGTGCCAGCAGCAAGGGACAGGCAGCCATGGATGAGCAGTTCTTC.

The rearrangement joins TRBV6-1 to TRBJ2-4; D may be TRBD1 (6 bases). Germline V gene lookup returns CDR1 MNHNS and CDR2 SASEGT. CDR3 size: 14 residues. V lost 2 bases and J lost 6, with 11 bases in between. The CDR3 DNA sequence: TGTGCCAGCAGTGAATGGCAGGGGTCAAACATTCAGTACTTC. Translating gives CASSEWQGSNIQYF.

V usage is TRBV7-9 and J usage is TRBJ2-1; a possible D gene is TRBD1 (5 bases). Trimming left V 1 base short and J 9 bases short, with 22 bases between. In germline, CDR1 is SEHNR, CDR2 FQNEAQ (reference sequence). This CDR3 is built from 17 residues. CDR3 sequence: CASSLGGGVIKGIEQFF. The CDR3 bases are TGTGCCAGCAGCTTAGGGGGCGGAGTAATTAAGGGGATTGAGCAGTTCTTC.

V and J are TRBV7-2 and TRBJ1-6; TRBD1 aligns across 9 bases. Trimming at V came to 3 bases and at J to 13 bases, leaving 10 bases not matched to a gene. Germline CDR1 SGHTA, CDR2 FQGNSA. This CDR3 comprises 15 residues. CDR3 sequence (DNA): TGTGCCAGCAGCTTTAGGGTGGGGGACAGGGCCCCCCTCCACTTT. This encodes CASSFRVGDRAPLHF. The variable domain in full, with the rest retrieved from reference TRBV7-2 and TRBJ1-6, is GAGVSQSPSNKVTEKGKDVELRCDPISGHTALYWYRQSLGQGLEFLIYFQGNSAPDKSGLPSDRFSAERTGGSVSTLTIQRTQQEDSAVYLCASSFRVGDRAPLHFGNGTRLTVT.

V gene TRBV6-4 combines with J gene TRBJ2-3, with D possibly TRBD1 on 6 matching bases. V lost 2 bases to trimming and J lost 0 bases, with 6 bases between them. Germline lookup yields CDR1 MRHNA and CDR2 SNTAGT. This CDR3 has 14 amino acids. The CDR3 reads CASSDDRSTDTQYF. The CDR3 coding sequence is TGTGCCAGCAGTGACGACAGGAGCACAGATACGCAGTATTTT.

In this sample, this clone turned up a few times. This chain connects TRBV4-3 to TRBJ1-2, with 7 bases matching TRBD1. The CDR3 runs to 16 residues. The trim removed 0 bases at V and 4 bases at J, leaving 8 bases unmatched. Germline V gene data show CDR1 as LGHNA and CDR2 as YSLEER. This CDR3 reads CASSQDGNDRAYGYTF. CDR3 nucleotides: TGCGCCAGCAGCCAAGATGGAAATGACAGGGCCTATGGCTACACCTTC.

This chain connects TRBV30 to TRBJ1-3; D is possibly TRBD1 (6 bases). V lost 0 bases to trimming and J lost 0 bases, with 15 bases between them. This CDR3 is built from 17 residues. Germline CDR1 is GTSNPN and CDR2 is SVGIG (reference sequence). The CDR3 sequence: CAWSVLLGASSGNTIYF. The CDR3 region has the DNA TGTGCCTGGAGTGTTCTTTTGGGGGCCAGCTCTGGAAACACCATATATTTT.

Only one count was recorded for this clone. This chain connects TRBV5-1 to TRBJ2-7; 9 positions match TRBD2. V was clipped by 3 bases and J by 2 bases; unmatched bases: 6. CDR3 length: 15 amino acids. In germline, CDR1 is SGHRS, CDR2 YFSETQ. The CDR3 nucleotides are TGCGCCAGCAGCTCGACTAGCGGAAGGACCTACGAGCAGTACTTC. Its protein product is CASSSTSGRTYEQYF.

The V gene is TRBV30, the J gene TRBJ1-5, with D hard to call. V lost 5 bases to trimming and J lost 9 bases, with 17 bases between them. Germline-derived CDR1 and CDR2 are GTSNPN and SVGIG (reference sequence). This CDR3 has 13 residues. CDR3 protein: CAWAGDTYRPQHF. The CDR3, as DNA: TGTGCCTGGGCTGGAGATACTTATCGGCCCCAGCATTTT.

This clone has just one count. The V call is TRBV11-1, the J call TRBJ1-2, with 8 bases that match TRBD1. Germline CDR1 SGHAT, CDR2 FQDESV (reference sequence). The CDR3 runs to 14 residues. V shed 4 bases and J 4 bases; nucleotides not matched to a gene: 5. CDR3 residues: CASSSGTGRYGYTF. In nucleotides, the CDR3 is TGTGCCAGCAGCTCCGGGACAGGCCGCTATGGCTACACCTTC.

The J gene is TRBJ1-5, the V gene TRBV28; 10 nucleotides agree with TRBD1. CDR3 length: 16 residues. Trimming took 3 bases from V and 11 from J; bases not matched to a gene: 13. Germline assignment: CDR1 MDHEN and CDR2 SYDVKM. In nucleotides, the CDR3 is TGTGCCAGCAGTTTTCCGCCCGGACAGGGGGACAGGACCCAGCATTTT. Amino acid sequence: CASSFPPGQGDRTQHF.

The chain links TRBV5-6 to TRBJ2-5; the match to TRBD1 covers 8 bases. This CDR3 is built from 13 residues. J was trimmed by 5 bases and V by 4 bases; bases with no gene match: 4. Per germline, CDR1 SGHDT and CDR2 YYEEEE. This CDR3 reads CASSLHRGETQYF. CDR3 bases: TGTGCCAGCAGCCTACACAGGGGGGAGACCCAGTACTTC.

CDR3 nucleotides: TGTGCCAGCAGTGCCACAAGGGTTCGGGGGAACACTGAAGCTTTCTTT. Protein product: CASSATRVRGNTEAFF. V is TRBV25-1 and J is TRBJ1-1; no definite D call. Germline assignment: CDR1 MGHDK and CDR2 SYGVNS. There are 16 residues in the CDR3. V was trimmed by 4 bases and J by 1 base, leaving 16 bases between them.

This chain joins TRBV18 and TRBJ2-7, with TRBD1 matching over 7 bases. Trimming took 6 bases from V and 2 from J; bases not matched to a gene: 4. CDR1 is KGHSH and CDR2 is LQKENI in the germline V gene. The length of the CDR3 is 13 residues. In nucleotides, the CDR3 is TGTGCCAGCTCGGACGGACAGGCCTACGAGCAGTACTTC. This sequence encodes CASSDGQAYEQYF.